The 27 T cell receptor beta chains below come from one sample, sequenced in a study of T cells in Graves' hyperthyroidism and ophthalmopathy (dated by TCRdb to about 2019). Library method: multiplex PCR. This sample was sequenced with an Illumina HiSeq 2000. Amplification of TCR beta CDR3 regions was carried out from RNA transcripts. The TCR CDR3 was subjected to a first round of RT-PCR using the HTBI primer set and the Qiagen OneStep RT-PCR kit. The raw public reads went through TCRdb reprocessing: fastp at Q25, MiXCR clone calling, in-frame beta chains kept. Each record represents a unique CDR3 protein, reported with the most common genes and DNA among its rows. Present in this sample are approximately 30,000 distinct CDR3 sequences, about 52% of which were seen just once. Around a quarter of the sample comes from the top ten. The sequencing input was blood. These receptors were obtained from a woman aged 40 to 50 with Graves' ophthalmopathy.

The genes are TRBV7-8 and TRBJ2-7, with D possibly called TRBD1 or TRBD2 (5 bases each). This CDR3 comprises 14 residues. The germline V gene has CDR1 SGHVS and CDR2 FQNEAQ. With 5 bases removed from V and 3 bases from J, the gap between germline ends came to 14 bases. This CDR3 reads CASSAGDAFYEQYF. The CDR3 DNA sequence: TGTGCCAGCAGCGCCGGGGACGCTTTCTACGAGCAGTACTTC.

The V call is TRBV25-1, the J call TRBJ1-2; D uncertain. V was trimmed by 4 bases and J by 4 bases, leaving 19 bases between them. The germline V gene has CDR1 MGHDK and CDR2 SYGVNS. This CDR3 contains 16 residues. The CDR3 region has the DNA TGTGCCAGCAGTGCTTCGTCGGGCCCCAGCCCCTATGGCTACACCTTC. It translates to CASSASSGPSPYGYTF.

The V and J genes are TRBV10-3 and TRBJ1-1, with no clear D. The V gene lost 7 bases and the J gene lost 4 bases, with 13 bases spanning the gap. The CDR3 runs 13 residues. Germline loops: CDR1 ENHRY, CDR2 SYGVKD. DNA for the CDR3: TGTGCCATCACTCGGAGGGAAGGCACTGAAGCTTTCTTT. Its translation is CAITRREGTEAFF.

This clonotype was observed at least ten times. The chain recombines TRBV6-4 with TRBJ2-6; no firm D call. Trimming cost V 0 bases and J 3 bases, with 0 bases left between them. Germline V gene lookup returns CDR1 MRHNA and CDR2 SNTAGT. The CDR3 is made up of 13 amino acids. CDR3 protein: CASSDSGANVLTF. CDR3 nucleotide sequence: TGTGCCAGCAGTGACTCTGGGGCCAACGTCCTGACTTTC.

CDR3 nucleotide sequence: TGTGCCAGCAGTTCGGGACTGGCCTACGAGCAGTACTTC. It encodes CASSSGLAYEQYF. V gene TRBV2 combines with J gene TRBJ2-7, with D possibly TRBD2 on 6 matching bases. Germline loops: CDR1 SNHLY, CDR2 FYNNEI. The germline V and J ends were trimmed by 5 bases and 2 bases, with 10 bases remaining between them. The CDR3 is 13 amino acids.

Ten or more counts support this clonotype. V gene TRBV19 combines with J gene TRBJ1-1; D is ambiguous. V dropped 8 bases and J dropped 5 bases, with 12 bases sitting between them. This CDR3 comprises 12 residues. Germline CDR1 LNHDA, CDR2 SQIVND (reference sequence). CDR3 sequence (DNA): TGTGCCAGTGGGGAAACCGGAACTGAAGCTTTCTTT. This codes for CASGETGTEAFF.

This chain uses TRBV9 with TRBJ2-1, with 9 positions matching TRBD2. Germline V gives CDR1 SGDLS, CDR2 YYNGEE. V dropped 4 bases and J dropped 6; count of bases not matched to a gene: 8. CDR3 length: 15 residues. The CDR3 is CASSFSGRGFNEQFF. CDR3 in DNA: TGTGCCAGCAGCTTTAGCGGGAGAGGTTTCAATGAGCAGTTCTTC.

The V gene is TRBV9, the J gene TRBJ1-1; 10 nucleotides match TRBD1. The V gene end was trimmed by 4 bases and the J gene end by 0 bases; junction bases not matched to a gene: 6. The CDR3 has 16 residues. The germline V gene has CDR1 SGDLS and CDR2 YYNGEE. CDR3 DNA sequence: TGTGCCAGCAGCTCGGGGACAGGGGTTTTGAACACTGAAGCTTTCTTT. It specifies CASSSGTGVLNTEAFF.

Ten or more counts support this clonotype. The DNA of the CDR3 is TGTGCCAGCAGACCCGGACAGGGATTTAATGAAAAACTGTTTTTT. Its translation is CASRPGQGFNEKLFF. The chain joins TRBV7-9 to TRBJ1-4; TRBD1 matches 8 bases. The length of the CDR3 is 15 residues. Germline V gene data show CDR1 as SEHNR and CDR2 as FQNEAQ (reference sequence). Trimming removed 6 bases from V and 4 bases from J; junction bases left unmatched: 7.

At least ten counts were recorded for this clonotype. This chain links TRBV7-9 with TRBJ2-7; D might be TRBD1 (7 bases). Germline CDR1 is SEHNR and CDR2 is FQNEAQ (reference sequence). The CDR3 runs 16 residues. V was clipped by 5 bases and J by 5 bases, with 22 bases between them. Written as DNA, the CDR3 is TGTGCCAGCAGCACCCGAGGGTGGACAGGAGGGGACGAGCAGTACTTC. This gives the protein CASSTRGWTGGDEQYF.

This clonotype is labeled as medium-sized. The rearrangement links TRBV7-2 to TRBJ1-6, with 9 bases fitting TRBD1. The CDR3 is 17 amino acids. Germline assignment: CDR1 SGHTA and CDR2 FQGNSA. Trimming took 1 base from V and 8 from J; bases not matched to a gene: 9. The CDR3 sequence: CASSLVGWGQGDSPLHF. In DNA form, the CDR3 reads TGTGCCAGCAGCTTAGTGGGGTGGGGACAGGGTGATTCACCCCTCCACTTT. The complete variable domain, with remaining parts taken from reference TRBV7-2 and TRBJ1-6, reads GAGVSQSPSNKVTEKGKDVELRCDPISGHTALYWYRQSLGQGLEFLIYFQGNSAPDKSGLPSDRFSAERTGGSVSTLTIQRTQQEDSAVYLCASSLVGWGQGDSPLHFGNGTRLTVT.

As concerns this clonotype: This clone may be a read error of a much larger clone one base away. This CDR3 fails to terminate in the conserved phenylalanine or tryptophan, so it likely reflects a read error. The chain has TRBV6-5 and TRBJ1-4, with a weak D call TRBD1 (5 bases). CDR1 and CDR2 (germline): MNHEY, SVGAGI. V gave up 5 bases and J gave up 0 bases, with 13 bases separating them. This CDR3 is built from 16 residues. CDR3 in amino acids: CASSAGHSATNEKLFS. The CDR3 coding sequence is TGTGCCAGCAGTGCCGGACATTCCGCAACTAATGAAAAACTGTTTTCT.

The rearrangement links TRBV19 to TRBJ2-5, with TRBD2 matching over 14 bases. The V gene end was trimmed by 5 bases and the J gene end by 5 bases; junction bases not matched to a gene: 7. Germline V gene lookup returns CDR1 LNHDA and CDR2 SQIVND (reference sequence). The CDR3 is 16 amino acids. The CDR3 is CASSLGTSGSNETQYF. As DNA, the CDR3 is TGTGCCAGTAGTCTTGGGACTAGCGGGAGCAATGAGACCCAGTACTTC.

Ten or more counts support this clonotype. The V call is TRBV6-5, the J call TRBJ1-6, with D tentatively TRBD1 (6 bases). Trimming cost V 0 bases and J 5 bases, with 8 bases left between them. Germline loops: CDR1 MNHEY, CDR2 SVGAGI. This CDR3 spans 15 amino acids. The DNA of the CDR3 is TGTGCCAGCAGTTACTCGGCAGGGGATAATTCACCCCTCCACTTT. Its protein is CASSYSAGDNSPLHF.

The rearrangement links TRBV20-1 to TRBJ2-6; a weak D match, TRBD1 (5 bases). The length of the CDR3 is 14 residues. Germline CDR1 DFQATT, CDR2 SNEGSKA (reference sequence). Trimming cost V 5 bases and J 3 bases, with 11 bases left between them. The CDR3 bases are TGCAGTGCTTTCCCAGGGCGTGGGGCCAACGTCCTGACTTTC. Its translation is CSAFPGRGANVLTF.

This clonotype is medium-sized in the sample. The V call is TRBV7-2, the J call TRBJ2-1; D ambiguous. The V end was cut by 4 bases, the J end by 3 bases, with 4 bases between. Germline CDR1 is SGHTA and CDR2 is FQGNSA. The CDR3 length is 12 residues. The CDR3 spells CASSSNYNEQFF. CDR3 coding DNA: TGTGCCAGCAGCTCGAACTACAATGAGCAGTTCTTC.

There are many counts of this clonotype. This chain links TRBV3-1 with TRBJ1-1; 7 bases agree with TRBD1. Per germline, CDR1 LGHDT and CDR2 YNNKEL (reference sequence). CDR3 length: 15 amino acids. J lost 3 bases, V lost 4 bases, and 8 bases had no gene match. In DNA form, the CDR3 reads TGTGCCAGCAGCCTCCAGGGGGGAGGCGACACTGAAGCTTTCTTT. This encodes CASSLQGGGDTEAFF.

CDR3 nucleotide sequence: TGTGCCAGCAGCCGCTCTCACAGGGGGCTCTACAATGAGCAGTTCTTC. This sequence encodes CASSRSHRGLYNEQFF. The rearrangement joins TRBV7-4 to TRBJ2-1; 9 nucleotides match TRBD1. The V segment lost 5 bases and the J segment 3 bases; nucleotides outside the gene matches: 8. This CDR3 is 16 amino acids long. CDR1 SGHVT and CDR2 SQSDAQ come from the germline V gene.

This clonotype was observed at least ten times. The CDR3 nucleotides read TGTGCCAGCAGCTTAGCCCGCGTTCTGCGGGAGGGCCCGGTAGGCACCGGGGAGCTGTTTTTT. The encoded protein is CASSLARVLREGPVGTGELFF. The rearrangement links TRBV11-2 to TRBJ2-2; 9 bases agree with TRBD2. Trimming cost V 1 base and J 4 bases; bases outside gene matches: 19. Germline V lookup: CDR1 SGHAT, CDR2 FQNNGV. This CDR3 contains 21 residues.

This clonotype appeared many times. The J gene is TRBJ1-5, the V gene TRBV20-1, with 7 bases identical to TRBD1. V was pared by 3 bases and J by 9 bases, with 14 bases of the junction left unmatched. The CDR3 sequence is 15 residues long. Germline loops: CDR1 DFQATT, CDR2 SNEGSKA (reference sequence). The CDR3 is CSASRSRTGDLPQHF. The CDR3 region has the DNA TGCAGTGCTAGCAGGAGTAGGACAGGTGATTTGCCCCAGCATTTT.

In nucleotides, the CDR3 is TGTGCCAGCAGTTTATCGGGGGGTACCGGGGAAGAGACCCAGTACTTC. Translation gives CASSLSGGTGEETQYF. The chain carries TRBV12-3 or TRBV12-4 and TRBJ2-5, with 7 bases fitting TRBD2. V was pared by 2 bases and J by 3 bases, with 9 bases of the junction left unmatched. The CDR3 runs to 16 residues.

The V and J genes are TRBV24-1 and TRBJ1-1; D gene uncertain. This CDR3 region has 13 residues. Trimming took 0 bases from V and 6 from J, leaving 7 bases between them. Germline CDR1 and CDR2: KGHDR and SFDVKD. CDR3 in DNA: TGTGCCACCAGTGATTTGTACAGATCTGAAGCTTTCTTT. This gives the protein CATSDLYRSEAFF.

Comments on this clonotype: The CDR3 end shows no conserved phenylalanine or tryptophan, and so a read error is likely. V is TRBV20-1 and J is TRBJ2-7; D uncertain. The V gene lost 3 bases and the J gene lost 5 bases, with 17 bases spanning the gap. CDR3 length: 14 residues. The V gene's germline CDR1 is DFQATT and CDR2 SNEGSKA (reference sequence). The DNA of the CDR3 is TGCAGTGCTAGTTCCAGCTCTCCGTCCCACGAGCAGTACCTC. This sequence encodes CSASSSSPSHEQYL.

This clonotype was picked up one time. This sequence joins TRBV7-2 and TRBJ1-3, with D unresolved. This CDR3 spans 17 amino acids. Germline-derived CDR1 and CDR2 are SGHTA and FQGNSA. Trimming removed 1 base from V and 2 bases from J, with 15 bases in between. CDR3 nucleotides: TGTGCCAGCAGCTTAGAGGGCGGTGGGCGTGCTGGAAACACCATATATTTT. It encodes CASSLEGGGRAGNTIYF.

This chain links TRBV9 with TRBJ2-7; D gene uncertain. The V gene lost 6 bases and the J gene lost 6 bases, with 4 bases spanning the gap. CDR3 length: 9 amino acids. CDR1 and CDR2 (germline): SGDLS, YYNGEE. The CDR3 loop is CASIVEQYF. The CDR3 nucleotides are TGTGCCAGCATCGTCGAGCAGTACTTC.

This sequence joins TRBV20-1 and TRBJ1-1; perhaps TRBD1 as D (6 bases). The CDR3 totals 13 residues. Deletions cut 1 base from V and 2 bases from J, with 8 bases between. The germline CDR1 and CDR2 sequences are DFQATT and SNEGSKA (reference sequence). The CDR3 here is CSARGTANTEAFF. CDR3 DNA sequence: TGCAGTGCTAGAGGGACAGCAAACACTGAAGCTTTCTTT.

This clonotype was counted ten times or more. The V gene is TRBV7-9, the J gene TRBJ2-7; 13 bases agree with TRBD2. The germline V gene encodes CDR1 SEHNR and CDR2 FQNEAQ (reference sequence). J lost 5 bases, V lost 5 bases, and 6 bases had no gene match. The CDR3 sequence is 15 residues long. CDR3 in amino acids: CASSIRLAGGHEQYF. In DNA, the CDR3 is TGTGCCAGCAGCATCAGACTAGCGGGGGGACACGAGCAGTACTTC.